These 24 T cell receptor beta chains originate from one sample sequenced in a study of T cell repertoires in cytomegalovirus infection. These TCRs are of unknown antigen specificity. TCRdb called the reads again in MiXCR, with one record for every CDR3 protein. The data contain some 800,000 distinct CDR3 sequences, less than 35% of them singletons. Source: cultured CD8+ T cells from PBMCs, taken from culture after CMV antigen stimulation. The origin of the receptors is a human donor in good health (CMV status not recorded). Some clones in this sample may be carry-over from other donors' samples.

This rearrangement joins TRBV15 to TRBJ1-5; D uncertain. Trimming took off 1 base at V and 0 bases at J, with 10 bases between the two ends. This CDR3 spans 16 amino acids. Per the germline V gene, CDR1 is LNHNV and CDR2 is YYDKDF (reference sequence). The CDR3 DNA reads TGTGCCACCAGCAGAGTTGTCAGTTCTAGCAATCAGCCCCAGCATTTT. This translates into CATSRVVSSSNQPQHF.

The chain joins TRBV11-3 to TRBJ2-1; 8 nucleotides align to TRBD2. The V gene end was trimmed by 4 bases and the J gene end by 4 bases; junction bases not matched to a gene: 9. CDR1 is SGHNT and CDR2 is YENEEA in the germline V gene. The CDR3 has 16 residues. The CDR3 loop reads CASSSRTSNPYNEQFF. The CDR3 nucleotides read TGTGCCAGCAGCTCAAGGACTAGCAATCCGTACAATGAGCAGTTCTTC.

This chain uses TRBV7-9 with TRBJ2-1, with 11 nucleotides matching TRBD2. The trim removed 5 bases at V and 6 bases at J, leaving 6 bases unmatched. Germline assignment: CDR1 SEHNR and CDR2 FQNEAQ (reference sequence). The CDR3 contains 15 residues. The DNA of the CDR3 is TGTGCCAGCAGCAATAGCGGGGGGGCCCGCAATGAGCAGTTCTTC. Protein product: CASSNSGGARNEQFF.

The chain has TRBV7-6 and TRBJ2-6, with D hard to call. V was cut by 4 bases and J by 4 bases, with 8 bases left in between. CDR1 and CDR2 (germline): SGHVS, FNYEAQ. This CDR3 is 14 amino acids long. The CDR3 loop reads CASSSDPGANVLTF. The CDR3 DNA is TGTGCCAGCAGCTCTGACCCCGGGGCCAACGTCCTGACTTTC.

Turning to this clonotype: The junction differs from germline at one of its ends, possibly a read error. The CDR3 DNA reads TGTGCCAACAGCTTAGCGACACAATATCAGCCCCAGCATTTT. Its protein product is CANSLATQYQPQHF. The chain uses TRBV7-6 and TRBJ1-5; no definite D call. The CDR3 runs 14 residues. Germline-derived CDR1 and CDR2 are SGHVS and FNYEAQ.

This clonotype occurred many times. The chain uses TRBV7-2 and TRBJ2-1, with TRBD1 identical over 9 bases. The CDR3 is 15 residues long. J lost 3 bases, V lost 5 bases, and 5 bases had no gene match. CDR1 SGHTA and CDR2 FQGNSA come from the germline V gene. The DNA of the CDR3 is TGTGCCAGCAGCCATACAGGGGGCATCTACAATGAGCAGTTCTTC. Residues: CASSHTGGIYNEQFF. The full variable domain, in which reference TRBV7-2 and TRBJ2-1 provide the parts outside the CDR3, is GAGVSQSPSNKVTEKGKDVELRCDPISGHTALYWYRQSLGQGLEFLIYFQGNSAPDKSGLPSDRFSAERTGGSVSTLTIQRTQQEDSAVYLCASSHTGGIYNEQFFGPGTRLTVL.

The table lists this clonotype with a few counts. The chain links TRBV11-3 to TRBJ2-1; 12 nucleotides match TRBD2. V shed 5 bases and J 7 bases; nucleotides not matched to a gene: 9. Germline CDR1 and CDR2: SGHNT and YENEEA. The CDR3 totals 16 residues. Here the CDR3 DNA reads TGTGCCAGCAGCCCATTTGGACTAGCGGGGAAGAATGAGCAGTTCTTC. Translation: CASSPFGLAGKNEQFF.

This clonotype was observed a handful of times. This chain connects TRBV6-6 to TRBJ1-2; TRBD1 might be the D (6 bases). The CDR3 is 16 residues long. V dropped 5 bases and J dropped 6 bases, with 22 bases sitting between them. Germline CDR1 and CDR2: MNHNY and SVGAGI (reference sequence). The CDR3 bases are TGTGCCAGCAGTACCGGCCCGGGACAAAGTTTGGATGGCTACACCTTC. This sequence encodes CASSTGPGQSLDGYTF.

This clonotype was recorded many times. The CDR3 sequence: CASSYFGGVVGGYTF. CDR3 in DNA: TGTGCCAGCAGCTATTTCGGCGGGGTAGTCGGTGGCTACACCTTC. This rearrangement joins TRBV7-2 to TRBJ1-2, with D unclear. Germline lookup yields CDR1 SGHTA and CDR2 FQGNSA. CDR3 size: 15 residues. The ends were cut back, 4 bases at V and 7 bases at J, with 19 bases in the middle.

CDR3 sequence: CASSFYGHTTDTQYF. The DNA of the CDR3 is TGTGCCAGCAGCTTTTATGGACACACCACAGATACGCAGTATTTT. The chain recombines TRBV7-8 with TRBJ2-3, with D perhaps matching TRBD1 (5 bases). The CDR3 extends over 15 amino acids. Looked up from germline, CDR1 is SGHVS and CDR2 is FQNEAQ. V was trimmed by 3 bases and J by 2 bases, leaving 12 bases between them.

This clonotype was observed a few times. This chain uses TRBV29-1 with TRBJ2-2, with D possibly TRBD2 on 6 matching bases. The CDR3 contains 11 residues. V shed 6 bases and J shed 6 bases, with 8 bases lying between them. Germline CDR1 is SQVTM and CDR2 is ANQGSEA. The DNA for the CDR3 is TGCAGCGTCCGGGAGTCCGGGGAGCTGTTTTTT. It specifies CSVRESGELFF.

The chain uses TRBV7-3 and TRBJ2-2; 9 bases fit TRBD1. With V trimmed by 3 bases and J by 13 bases, 3 bases remained unmatched. CDR1 and CDR2 from the germline V gene are SGHTA and FQGTGA. The CDR3 runs to 12 residues. For the CDR3, the DNA is TGTGCCAGCAGCTTCCCGGGACAGGGGCTGTTTTTT. Its translation: CASSFPGQGLFF.

This clonotype was counted a few times. This chain joins TRBV19 and TRBJ2-1; TRBD1 matches 7 bases. CDR1 and CDR2 from the germline V gene are LNHDA and SQIVND (reference sequence). Germline trimming cut 10 bases from V and 0 bases from J; bases unmatched to any gene: 3. This CDR3 comprises 13 residues. The CDR3, as DNA: TGTGCCACATACAGGGGCTCCTACAATGAGCAGTTCTTC. Its protein product is CATYRGSYNEQFF.

This clonotype was found many times. V usage is TRBV12-3 or TRBV12-4 and J usage is TRBJ2-7; 7 bases align to TRBD1. Unmatched junction bases numbered 20, after V lost 6 bases and J lost 0 bases. The length of the CDR3 is 19 residues. The CDR3 sequence is CASRGLIQGKANSSYEQYF. The CDR3 nucleotides read TGTGCCAGCAGGGGATTGATACAGGGGAAGGCCAATAGCTCCTACGAGCAGTACTTC.

The V and J genes are TRBV12-3 or TRBV12-4 and TRBJ1-6; no clear D gene. The CDR3 has 13 residues. Between the trimmed V and J ends, which lost 7 bases and 3 bases, there was a span of 7 bases. The CDR3 here is CASTSLYNSPLHF. The DNA for the CDR3 is TGTGCCAGCACGTCCCTCTATAATTCACCCCTCCACTTT.

In its sample, this clonotype was seen many times. This chain links TRBV7-9 with TRBJ2-1, with a tentative D call TRBD1 (5 bases). Looked up from germline, CDR1 is SEHNR and CDR2 is FQNEAQ (reference sequence). The V end was cut by 11 bases, the J end by 1 base, with 9 bases between. CDR3 length equals 12 residues. The CDR3 region has the DNA TGTGCCGAGGCAGGGTCCTACAATGAGCAGTTCTTC. Translation gives CAEAGSYNEQFF. The whole variable domain, filled in from reference TRBV7-9 and TRBJ2-1, reads DTGVSQNPRHKITKRGQNVTFRCDPISEHNRLYWYRQTLGQGPEFLTYFQNEAQLEKSRLLSDRFSAERPKGSFSTLEIQRTEQGDSAMYLCAEAGSYNEQFFGPGTRLTVL.

This chain connects TRBV27 to TRBJ1-5, with 9 bases that match TRBD1. J gave up 4 bases and V 0 bases, and 4 bases lay outside the gene matches. The germline gives CDR1 MNHEY, CDR2 SMNVEV (reference sequence). The CDR3 sequence is 16 residues long. CDR3: CASSLSYRGLNQPQHF. CDR3 DNA sequence: TGTGCCAGCAGTTTATCCTACAGGGGGCTGAATCAGCCCCAGCATTTT.

The chain couples TRBV6-1 to TRBJ1-5; 8 bases agree with TRBD1. Losses at the gene ends were 5 bases for V and 3 bases for J; bases not matched to a gene: 9. Germline CDR1 is MNHNS and CDR2 is SASEGT. The CDR3 is 16 residues long. The CDR3 DNA sequence: TGTGCCAGCAGTACCCCCGGGACAGGCTACAATCAGCCCCAGCATTTT. Its translation: CASSTPGTGYNQPQHF.

As to this clonotype: Here the CDR3 omits its conserved ending phenylalanine or tryptophan, so a read error is the likely source. The chain has TRBV13 and TRBJ2-1; maybe TRBD2 (6 bases). This CDR3 is built from 20 residues. The germline V gene encodes CDR1 PRHDT and CDR2 FYEKMQ (reference sequence). The CDR3 DNA is TGTGCCAGCAGCTCCGCATCTAGCGTAGGGGCACCCTTCTCCTACAATGGGCAGTTCGTC. It yields the protein CASSSASSVGAPFSYNGQFV.

The chain has TRBV4-3 and TRBJ2-7; 11 bases fit TRBD1. Losses at the gene ends were 1 base for V and 2 bases for J; bases not matched to a gene: 7. Germline-derived CDR1 and CDR2 are LGHNA and YSLEER. The CDR3 sequence is 17 residues long. CDR3 region: CASSQVTGTGGTYEQYV. CDR3 in DNA: TGCGCCAGCAGCCAAGTGACCGGGACAGGGGGAACCTACGAGCAGTACGTC.

This chain links TRBV4-1 with TRBJ2-1; D is unresolved. This CDR3 comprises 12 residues. The germline gives CDR1 MGHRA, CDR2 YSYEKL. V shed 3 bases and J shed 7 bases, with 7 bases lying between them. As DNA, the CDR3 is TGCGCCAGCAGCCACCGCAGGAATGAGCAGTTCTTC. It translates to CASSHRRNEQFF.

This clonotype was picked up one time. This rearrangement joins TRBV2 to TRBJ1-3; unclear D gene. From germline, CDR1 is SNHLY and CDR2 FYNNEI. This CDR3 region has 13 residues. V was clipped by 7 bases and J by 0 bases, with 7 bases between them. The chain's CDR3 is CASTVASGNTIYF. CDR3 nucleotide sequence: TGTGCCAGCACGGTAGCCTCTGGAAACACCATATATTTT.

The rearrangement joins TRBV6-1 to TRBJ2-5, with D possibly being TRBD1 (6 bases). V lost 6 bases and J 1 base, leaving 15 bases between the germline ends. This CDR3 comprises 15 residues. Germline V lookup: CDR1 MNHNS, CDR2 SASEGT. The CDR3 DNA sequence: TGTGCCAGCAGGCCAACAGGGTTCGGCCAAGAGACCCAGTACTTC. Translated, it gives CASRPTGFGQETQYF.

This clonotype was counted only a few times. The rearrangement uses TRBV11-2 and TRBJ2-1; TRBD2 matches 15 bases. CDR1 and CDR2 (germline): SGHAT, FQNNGV. V lost 2 bases to trimming and J lost 3 bases; unmatched junction nucleotides: 8. The CDR3 length is 19 residues. The CDR3, as DNA: TGTGCCAGCAGCTTAATAGGGACTAGCGGGGGGACTTACTACAATGAGCAGTTCTTC. Its protein product is CASSLIGTSGGTYYNEQFF.